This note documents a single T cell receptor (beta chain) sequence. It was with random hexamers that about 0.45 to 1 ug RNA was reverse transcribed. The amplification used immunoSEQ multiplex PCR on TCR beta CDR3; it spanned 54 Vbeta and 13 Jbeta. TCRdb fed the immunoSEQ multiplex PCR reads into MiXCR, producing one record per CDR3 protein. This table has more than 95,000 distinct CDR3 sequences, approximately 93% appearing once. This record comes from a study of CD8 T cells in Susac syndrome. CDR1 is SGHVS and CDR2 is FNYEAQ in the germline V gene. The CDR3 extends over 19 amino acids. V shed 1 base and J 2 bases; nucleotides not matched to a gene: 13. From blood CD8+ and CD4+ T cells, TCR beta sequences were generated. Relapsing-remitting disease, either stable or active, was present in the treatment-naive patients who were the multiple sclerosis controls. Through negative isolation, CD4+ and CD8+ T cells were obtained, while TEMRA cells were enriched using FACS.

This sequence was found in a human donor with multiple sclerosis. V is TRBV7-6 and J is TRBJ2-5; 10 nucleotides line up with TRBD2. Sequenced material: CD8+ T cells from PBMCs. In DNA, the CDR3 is TGTGCCAGCAGCTTAGGCGAGCGGGGGGGCCGGGCCAATCAAGAGACCCAGTACTTC. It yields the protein CASSLGERGGRANQETQYF.